This entry concerns a single T cell receptor beta chain. The assay was immunoSEQ multiplex PCR, and TCRdb's table has in-frame clones only and misses some. The sample has 3,900 or so clones, 60% to 80% seen once. V shed 5 bases, J shed 2 bases, and the junction held 4 bases outside the gene matches. Germline V lookup: CDR1 SGHNT, CDR2 YENEEA. This CDR3 is built from 15 residues. Described treatment: preoperative locoregional IRX-2 cytokine immunotherapy. The data originate from a study of preoperative IRX-2 immunotherapy in early breast cancer. V and J are TRBV11-3 and TRBJ2-3, with 10 nucleotides matching TRBD2. The origin of this receptor is a human donor with breast cancer. Sequencing used tumor tissue, obtained after IRX-2 immunotherapy. CDR3 sequence: CASSTGLADTDTQYF. The CDR3 DNA is TGTGCCAGCAGCACAGGACTAGCGGACACAGATACGCAGTATTTT. Filled out from reference TRBV11-3 and TRBJ2-3, the complete variable domain reads EAGVVQSPRYKIIEKKQPVAFWCNPISGHNTLYWYLQNLGQGPELLIRYENEEAVDDSQLPKDRFSAERLKGVDSTLKIQPAELGDSAVYLCASSTGLADTDTQYFGPGTRLTVL.